Below are 18 T cell receptor beta chains sequenced from a single sample in a study of T cells in Graves' hyperthyroidism and ophthalmopathy. Researchers amplified the TCR beta CDR3 regions from RNA transcripts. When the TCR CDR3 underwent first-round RT-PCR, the HTBI primer set was used. MiXCR was run by TCRdb on the multiplex PCR reads, yielding one entry per CDR3 protein. The sample records just under 750,000 distinct CDR3 sequences, roughly 32% being singletons. Sequenced input: blood. The receptor set was obtained from a woman aged 40 to 50 with Graves' hyperthyroidism.

This clonotype appeared a few times. The chain couples TRBV20-1 to TRBJ2-7; D is ambiguous. Trimming took 1 base from V and 7 from J, leaving 23 bases between them. CDR1 DFQATT and CDR2 SNEGSKA come from the germline V gene (reference sequence). This CDR3 region has 16 residues. The CDR3 sequence is CSARGSPLYGVWEQYF. CDR3 nucleotides: TGCAGTGCTAGAGGATCCCCCCTGTATGGGGTCTGGGAGCAGTACTTC.

This clonotype was detected ten times or more. The DNA for the CDR3 is TGTGCCAGCAGCTTCCAGGGACAAGGACCCCTCCACTTT. As protein: CASSFQGQGPLHF. The genes are TRBV7-2 and TRBJ1-6; possible D gene TRBD1, 6 bases. Germline assignment: CDR1 SGHTA and CDR2 FQGNSA. V lost 3 bases, J lost 12 bases, and 12 bases lay in between. The CDR3 contains 13 residues.

The CDR3 DNA is TGTGCCAGCAGCTTGAGTTGGCAGGGAGGGGAAAAACTGTTTTTT. Its translation: CASSLSWQGGEKLFF. The chain recombines TRBV5-6 with TRBJ1-4; the D gene is possibly TRBD1 (5 bases). Trimming removed 1 base from V and 8 bases from J, with 15 bases in between. CDR3 size: 15 residues. The germline CDR1 and CDR2 sequences are SGHDT and YYEEEE. Combining the CDR3 with reference TRBV5-6 and TRBJ1-4 gives the whole variable domain DAGVTQSPTHLIKTRGQQVTLRCSPKSGHDTVSWYQQALGQGPQFIFQYYEEEERQRGNFPDRFSGHQFPNYSSELNVNALLLGDSALYLCASSLSWQGGEKLFFGSGTQLSVL.

This rearrangement joins TRBV5-8 to TRBJ2-3; tentatively, D is TRBD1 or TRBD2 (5 bases each). V was clipped by 4 bases and J by 0 bases, with 12 bases between them. CDR3 size: 15 residues. Germline V gene lookup returns CDR1 SGHTS and CDR2 YDEGEE. CDR3 bases: TGTGCCAGCAGCGGACAAGAGGGGAGCACAGATACGCAGTATTTT. Translating gives CASSGQEGSTDTQYF.

In this sample, this clonotype turned up a few times. The V call is TRBV10-3, the J call TRBJ1-2; D is uncertain. Germline CDR1 and CDR2: ENHRY and SYGVKD. Trimming removed 5 bases from V and 4 bases from J, with 17 bases in between. The CDR3 totals 15 residues. The CDR3 sequence: CAISQSGSTLYGYTF. DNA of the CDR3: TGTGCCATCAGTCAAAGTGGATCTACCCTCTATGGCTACACCTTC.

This clonotype was seen a few times. The rearrangement links TRBV6-5 to TRBJ2-2; 10 bases are a match to TRBD2. V lost 5 bases to trimming and J lost 4 bases; unmatched junction nucleotides: 4. Germline assignment: CDR1 MNHEY and CDR2 SVGAGI. The CDR3 has 15 amino acids. CDR3 in DNA: TGTGCCAGCAGTCCTAGCGGGAGTGGCACCGGGGAGCTGTTTTTT. This gives the protein CASSPSGSGTGELFF.

With regard to this clonotype: At one end the junction does not follow the germline gene, possibly because of a read error. The J gene is TRBJ2-2, the V gene TRBV7-3, with 8 bases matching TRBD2. The CDR3 loop spans 17 amino acids. Germline-derived CDR1 and CDR2 are SGHTA and FQGTGA. CDR3 coding DNA: TGCGCCAGCAGCCAAGACGGACTAGCTGGGGGCACCGGGGAGCTGTTTTTT. This encodes CASSQDGLAGGTGELFF.

This clonotype appeared many times. The chain is built from TRBV20-1 and TRBJ1-1; D is unclear. Germline V gene data show CDR1 as DFQATT and CDR2 as SNEGSKA (reference sequence). CDR3 length equals 11 residues. V lost 6 bases and J lost 5, with 10 bases in between. Here the CDR3 reads CSARRPTEAFF. The CDR3 DNA reads as TGCAGTGCCAGGAGGCCGACTGAAGCTTTCTTT.

J is TRBJ1-1 and V is TRBV29-1; 11 bases align to TRBD1. The CDR3 runs to 16 residues. After removal of 8 bases from V and 3 bases from J, the junction contained 14 bases not matched to a gene. Germline V gives CDR1 SQVTM, CDR2 ANQGSEA. The CDR3 sequence: CSSGRWDRGRYTEAFF. In DNA, the CDR3 is TGCAGCTCTGGTCGGTGGGACAGGGGGAGGTACACTGAAGCTTTCTTT.

This rearrangement joins TRBV29-1 to TRBJ1-1; D possibly corresponds to TRBD1 (5 bases). The CDR3 spans 14 residues. Trimming removed 3 bases from V and 0 bases from J, with 11 bases in between. Germline CDR1 reads SQVTM; CDR2 reads ANQGSEA. Written as DNA, the CDR3 is TGCAGCGTTGACGACGGGGCCGTGAACACTGAAGCTTTCTTT. Amino acids: CSVDDGAVNTEAFF.

In the case of this clonotype: Compared with germline, one end of the junction differs, possibly owing to a read error. This rearrangement joins TRBV2 to TRBJ2-3; 11 nucleotides match TRBD2. The CDR3 spans 14 residues. In germline, CDR1 is SNHLY, CDR2 FYNNEI. CDR3 residues: CASRPGLAGVFSFF. As DNA, the CDR3 is TGTGCCAGCAGGCCCGGACTAGCGGGCGTATTTTCGTTTTTT.

This clonotype was seen at least ten times. This sequence joins TRBV20-1 and TRBJ1-5; no definite D call. V lost 4 bases and J lost 1, with 11 bases in between. Germline V CDR1 and CDR2: DFQATT, SNEGSKA (reference sequence). The CDR3 totals 14 residues. For the CDR3, the DNA is TGCAGTGCTACCCACGAAAACAGCAATCAGCCCCAGCATTTT. It codes for CSATHENSNQPQHF.

This clonotype showed up just a few times. CDR3 residues: CATSEFADTQYF. The CDR3 DNA is TGTGCCACCAGTGAGTTTGCGGATACGCAGTATTTT. The J gene is TRBJ2-3, the V gene TRBV24-1; D is undetermined. Between the trimmed V and J ends, which lost 4 bases and 6 bases, there was a span of 7 bases. This CDR3 is 12 amino acids long. Germline V CDR1 and CDR2: KGHDR, SFDVKD.

This clonotype was recorded once. The CDR3 sequence: CASRRPGTGGYEQYF. The CDR3 bases are TGTGCCAGCAGGAGACCCGGGACTGGCGGGTACGAGCAGTACTTC. The gene calls are TRBV6-1 and TRBJ2-7; a weak D match, TRBD2 (6 bases). CDR3 length: 15 amino acids. CDR1 and CDR2 (germline): MNHNS, SASEGT. With 6 bases removed from V and 4 bases from J, the gap between germline ends came to 19 bases.

Only one count was recorded for this clonotype. The chain uses TRBV20-1 and TRBJ2-5; the D gene could be TRBD1 or TRBD2 (9 bases each). Trimming left V 6 bases short and J 3 bases short, with 29 bases between. The CDR3 consists of 18 residues. Germline CDR1 DFQATT, CDR2 SNEGSKA (reference sequence). CDR3 DNA sequence: TGCAGTGCCGTTGGCTCTTACAGGGGGCTAGCGGGGAAAGAGACCCAGTACTTC. This codes for CSAVGSYRGLAGKETQYF.

The rearrangement uses TRBV10-3 and TRBJ2-5, with 8 bases matching TRBD1. The CDR3 is 12 residues long. The trim removed 5 bases at V and 5 bases at J, leaving 1 base unmatched. Germline V lookup: CDR1 ENHRY, CDR2 SYGVKD. The CDR3 DNA reads as TGTGCCATCAGTAGGACAGGGGAGACCCAGTACTTC. It specifies CAISRTGETQYF.

The CDR3 DNA is TGCAGTGCTAGAGATTGGGGCCAAGCTTTCTTT. Translating it yields CSARDWGQAFF. The chain is built from TRBV20-1 and TRBJ1-1, with a weak D call TRBD1 (5 bases). Germline V gives CDR1 DFQATT, CDR2 SNEGSKA (reference sequence). The CDR3 consists of 11 residues. Trimming removed 0 bases at V and 9 bases at J, with 8 bases between.

This clonotype was seen ten or more times. This chain uses TRBV10-2 with TRBJ1-1; TRBD1 is a possible D gene (6 bases). CDR3 length: 15 amino acids. Germline CDR1 is WSHSY and CDR2 is SAAADI. V was cut by 3 bases and J by 1 base, with 12 bases left in between. DNA of the CDR3: TGCGCCAGCAGTGACAGGGGAAGGGCGAACACTGAAGCTTTCTTT. Translation: CASSDRGRANTEAFF.